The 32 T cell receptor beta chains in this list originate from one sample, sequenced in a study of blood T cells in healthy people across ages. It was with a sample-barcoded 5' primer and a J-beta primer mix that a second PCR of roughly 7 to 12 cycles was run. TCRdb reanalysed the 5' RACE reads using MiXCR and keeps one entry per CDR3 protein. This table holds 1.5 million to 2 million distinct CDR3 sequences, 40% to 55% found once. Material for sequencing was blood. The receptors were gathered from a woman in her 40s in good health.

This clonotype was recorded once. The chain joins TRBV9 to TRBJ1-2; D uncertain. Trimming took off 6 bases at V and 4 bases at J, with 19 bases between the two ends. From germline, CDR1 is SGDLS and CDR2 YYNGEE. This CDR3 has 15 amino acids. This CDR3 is CASNPSLALLYGYTF. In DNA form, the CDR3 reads TGTGCCAGCAACCCCTCGTTGGCCCTTCTCTATGGCTACACCTTC.

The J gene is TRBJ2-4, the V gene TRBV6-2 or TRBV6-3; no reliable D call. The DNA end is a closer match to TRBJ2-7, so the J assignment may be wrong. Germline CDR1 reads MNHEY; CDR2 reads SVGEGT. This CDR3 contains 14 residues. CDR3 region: CASRWAESYYEQYF. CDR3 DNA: TGTGCCAGCAGGTGGGCGGAGAGTTACTACGAGCAGTACTTC.

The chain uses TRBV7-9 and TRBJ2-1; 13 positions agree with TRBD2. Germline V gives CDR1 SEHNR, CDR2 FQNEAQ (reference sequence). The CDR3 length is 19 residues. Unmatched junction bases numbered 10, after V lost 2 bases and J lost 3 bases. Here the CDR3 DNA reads TGTGCCAGCAGCTTATCTCCTCGACTAGCGGGGGGTATCTACAATGAGCAGTTCTTC. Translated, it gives CASSLSPRLAGGIYNEQFF.

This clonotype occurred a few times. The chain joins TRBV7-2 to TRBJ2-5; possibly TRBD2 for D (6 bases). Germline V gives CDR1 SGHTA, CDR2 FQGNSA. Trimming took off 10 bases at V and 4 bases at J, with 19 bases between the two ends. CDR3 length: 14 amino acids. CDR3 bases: TGTGCCACCTCTTTGGCGGGGTTAGGAGAGACCCAGTACTTC. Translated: CATSLAGLGETQYF. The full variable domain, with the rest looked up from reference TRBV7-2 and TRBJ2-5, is GAGVSQSPSNKVTEKGKDVELRCDPISGHTALYWYRQSLGQGLEFLIYFQGNSAPDKSGLPSDRFSAERTGGSVSTLTIQRTQQEDSAVYLCATSLAGLGETQYFGPGTRLLVL.

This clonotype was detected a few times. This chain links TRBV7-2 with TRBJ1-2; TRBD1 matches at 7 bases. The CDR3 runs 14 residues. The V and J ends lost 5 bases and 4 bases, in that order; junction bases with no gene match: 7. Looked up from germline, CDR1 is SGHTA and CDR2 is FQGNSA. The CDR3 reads CASSLDRATYGYTF. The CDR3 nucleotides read TGTGCCAGCAGCCTCGACAGGGCTACCTATGGCTACACCTTC.

CDR3 in amino acids: CASSYSKTGTPYTEAFF. The DNA for the CDR3 is TGTGCCAGCAGTTACTCGAAAACCGGGACACCGTACACTGAAGCTTTCTTT. The chain uses TRBV6-2 or TRBV6-3 and TRBJ1-1; tentative D call: TRBD1 (6 bases). V gave up 0 bases and J gave up 3 bases, with 17 bases separating them. The length of the CDR3 is 17 residues. Per germline, CDR1 MNHEY and CDR2 SVGEGT.

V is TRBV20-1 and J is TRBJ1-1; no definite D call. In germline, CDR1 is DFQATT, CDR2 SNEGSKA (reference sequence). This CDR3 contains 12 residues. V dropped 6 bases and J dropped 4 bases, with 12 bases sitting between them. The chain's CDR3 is CSAVPRFTEAFF. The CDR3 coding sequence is TGCAGTGCGGTACCGAGATTCACTGAAGCTTTCTTT.

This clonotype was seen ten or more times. The CDR3 here is CSVEVLDEQFF. CDR3 in DNA: TGCAGCGTTGAAGTTTTGGATGAGCAGTTCTTC. V gene TRBV29-1 combines with J gene TRBJ2-1; D is unclear. V was trimmed by 1 base and J by 8 bases, leaving 6 bases between them. CDR1 and CDR2 (germline): SQVTM, ANQGSEA. The CDR3 has 11 residues.

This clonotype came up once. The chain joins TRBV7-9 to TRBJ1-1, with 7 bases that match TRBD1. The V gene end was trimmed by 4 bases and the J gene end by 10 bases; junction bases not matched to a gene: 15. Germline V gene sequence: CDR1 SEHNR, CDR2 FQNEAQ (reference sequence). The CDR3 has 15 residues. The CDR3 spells CASSSPDRWGRIAFF. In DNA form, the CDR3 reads TGTGCCAGCAGCTCACCGGACAGGTGGGGACGAATAGCTTTCTTT. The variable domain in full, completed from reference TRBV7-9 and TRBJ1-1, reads DTGVSQNPRHKITKRGQNVTFRCDPISEHNRLYWYRQTLGQGPEFLTYFQNEAQLEKSRLLSDRFSAERPKGSFSTLEIQRTEQGDSAMYLCASSSPDRWGRIAFFGQGTRLTVV.

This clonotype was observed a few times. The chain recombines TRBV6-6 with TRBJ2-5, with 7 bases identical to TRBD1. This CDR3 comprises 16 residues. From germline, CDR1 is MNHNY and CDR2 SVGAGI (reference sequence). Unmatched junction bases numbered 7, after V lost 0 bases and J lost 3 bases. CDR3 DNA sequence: TGTGCCAGCAGTTACTCGGGGCGGCAGGGGGAAGAGACCCAGTACTTC. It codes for CASSYSGRQGEETQYF.

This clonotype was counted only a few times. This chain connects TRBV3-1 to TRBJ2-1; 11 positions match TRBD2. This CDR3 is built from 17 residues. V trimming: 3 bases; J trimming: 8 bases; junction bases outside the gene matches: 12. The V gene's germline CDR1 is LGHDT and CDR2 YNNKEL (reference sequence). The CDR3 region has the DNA TGTGCCAGCAGCCACCCGGAGGGACTAGCGGTTCATGATGAGCAGTTCTTC. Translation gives CASSHPEGLAVHDEQFF.

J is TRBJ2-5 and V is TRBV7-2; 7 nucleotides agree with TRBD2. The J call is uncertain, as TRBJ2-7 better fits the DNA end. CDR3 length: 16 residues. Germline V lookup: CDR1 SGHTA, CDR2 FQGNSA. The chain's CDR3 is CASSHKTGTAGDEQYF. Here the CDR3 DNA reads TGTGCCAGCAGCCATAAGACGGGAACCGCGGGGGACGAGCAGTACTTC.

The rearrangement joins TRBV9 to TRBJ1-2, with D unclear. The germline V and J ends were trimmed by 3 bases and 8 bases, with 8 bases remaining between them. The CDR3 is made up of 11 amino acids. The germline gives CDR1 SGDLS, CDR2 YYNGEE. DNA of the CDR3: TGTGCCAGCAGCGCCGAGGAGGGCTACACCTTC. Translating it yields CASSAEEGYTF.

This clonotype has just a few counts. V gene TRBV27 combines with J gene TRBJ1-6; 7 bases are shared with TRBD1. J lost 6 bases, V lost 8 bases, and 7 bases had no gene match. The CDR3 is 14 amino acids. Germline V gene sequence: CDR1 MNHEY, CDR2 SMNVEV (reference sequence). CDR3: CASRPGTANSPLHF. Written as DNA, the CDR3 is TGTGCCAGCCGACCCGGGACAGCTAATTCACCCCTCCACTTT.

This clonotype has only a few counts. The DNA for the CDR3 is TGCGCCAGCATTTCTACCGACGGGTCTCAAGAGACCCAGTACTTC. Translated: CASISTDGSQETQYF. V usage is TRBV5-1 and J usage is TRBJ2-5; D gene ambiguous. This CDR3 has 15 amino acids. The germline gives CDR1 SGHRS, CDR2 YFSETQ. V was shortened by 6 bases and J by 2 bases, with 17 bases between the two germline ends.

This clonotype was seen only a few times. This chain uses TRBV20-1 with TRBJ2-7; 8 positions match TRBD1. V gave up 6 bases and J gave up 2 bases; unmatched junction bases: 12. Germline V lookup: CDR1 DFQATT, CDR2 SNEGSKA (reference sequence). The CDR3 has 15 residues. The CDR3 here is CSAVSQGALTYEQYF. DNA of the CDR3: TGCAGTGCAGTTTCTCAGGGGGCCTTAACCTACGAGCAGTACTTC.

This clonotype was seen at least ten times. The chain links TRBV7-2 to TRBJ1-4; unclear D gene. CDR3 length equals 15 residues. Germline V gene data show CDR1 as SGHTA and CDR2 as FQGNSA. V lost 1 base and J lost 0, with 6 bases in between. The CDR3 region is CASSLVDATNEKLFF. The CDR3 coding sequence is TGTGCCAGCAGCTTAGTGGATGCAACTAATGAAAAACTGTTTTTT.

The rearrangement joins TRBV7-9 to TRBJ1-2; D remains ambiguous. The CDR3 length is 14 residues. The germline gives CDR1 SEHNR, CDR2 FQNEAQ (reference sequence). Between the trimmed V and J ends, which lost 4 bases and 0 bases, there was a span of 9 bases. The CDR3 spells CASSSRPTNYGYTF. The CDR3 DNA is TGTGCCAGCAGCTCGAGGCCGACTAACTATGGCTACACCTTC. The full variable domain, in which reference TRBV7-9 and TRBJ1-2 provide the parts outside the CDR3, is DTGVSQNPRHKITKRGQNVTFRCDPISEHNRLYWYRQTLGQGPEFLTYFQNEAQLEKSRLLSDRFSAERPKGSFSTLEIQRTEQGDSAMYLCASSSRPTNYGYTFGSGTRLTVV.

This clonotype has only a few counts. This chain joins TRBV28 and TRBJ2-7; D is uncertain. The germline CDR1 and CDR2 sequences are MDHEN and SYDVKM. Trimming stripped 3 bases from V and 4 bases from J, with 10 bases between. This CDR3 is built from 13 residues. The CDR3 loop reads CASSFTTGYEQYF. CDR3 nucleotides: TGTGCCAGCAGTTTTACGACTGGGTACGAGCAGTACTTC.

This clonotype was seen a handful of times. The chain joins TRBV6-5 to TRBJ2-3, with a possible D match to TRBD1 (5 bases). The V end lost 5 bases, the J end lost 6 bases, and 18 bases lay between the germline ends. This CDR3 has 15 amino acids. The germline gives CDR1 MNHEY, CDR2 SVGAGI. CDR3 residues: CASSPFSQGRDTQYF. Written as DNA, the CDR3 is TGTGCCAGCAGTCCGTTTTCCCAGGGTCGGGATACGCAGTATTTT.

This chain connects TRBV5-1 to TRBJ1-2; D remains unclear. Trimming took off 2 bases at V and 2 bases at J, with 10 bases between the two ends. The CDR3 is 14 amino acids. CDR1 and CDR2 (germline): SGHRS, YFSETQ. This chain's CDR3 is CASSLNAQNYGYTF. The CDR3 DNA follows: TGCGCCAGCAGCTTAAACGCCCAAAACTATGGCTACACCTTC.

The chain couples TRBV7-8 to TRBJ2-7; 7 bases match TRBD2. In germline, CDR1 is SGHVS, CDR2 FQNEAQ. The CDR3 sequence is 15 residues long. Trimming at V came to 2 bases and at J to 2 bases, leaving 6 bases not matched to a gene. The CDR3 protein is CASSLIGTITYEQYF. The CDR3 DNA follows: TGTGCCAGCAGCTTAATCGGGACTATTACCTACGAGCAGTACTTC. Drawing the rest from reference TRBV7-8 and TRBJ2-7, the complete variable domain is GAGVSQSPRYKVAKRGQDVALRCDPISGHVSLFWYQQALGQGPEFLTYFQNEAQLDKSGLPSDRFFAERPEGSVSTLKIQRTQQEDSAVYLCASSLIGTITYEQYFGPGTRLTVT.

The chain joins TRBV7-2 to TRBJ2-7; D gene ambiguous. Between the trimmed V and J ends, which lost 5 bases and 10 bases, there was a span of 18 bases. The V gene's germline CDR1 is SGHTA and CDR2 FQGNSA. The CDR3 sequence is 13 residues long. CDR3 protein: CASSAEIYGPQYF. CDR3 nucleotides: TGTGCCAGCAGCGCCGAGATATATGGGCCCCAGTACTTC.

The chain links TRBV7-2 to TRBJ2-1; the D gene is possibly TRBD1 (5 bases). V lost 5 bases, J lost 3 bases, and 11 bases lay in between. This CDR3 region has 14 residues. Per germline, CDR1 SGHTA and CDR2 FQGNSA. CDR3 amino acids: CASSPSTVYNEQFF. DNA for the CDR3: TGTGCCAGCAGCCCCTCGACAGTCTACAATGAGCAGTTCTTC. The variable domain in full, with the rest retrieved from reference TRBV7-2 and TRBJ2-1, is GAGVSQSPSNKVTEKGKDVELRCDPISGHTALYWYRQSLGQGLEFLIYFQGNSAPDKSGLPSDRFSAERTGGSVSTLTIQRTQQEDSAVYLCASSPSTVYNEQFFGPGTRLTVL.

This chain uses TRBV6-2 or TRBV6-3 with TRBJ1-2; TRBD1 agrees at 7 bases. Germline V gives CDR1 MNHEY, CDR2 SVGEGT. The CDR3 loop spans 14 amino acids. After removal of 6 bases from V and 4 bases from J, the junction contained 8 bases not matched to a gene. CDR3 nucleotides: TGTGCCAGCAGGTCTACAGGGGTCGGCTATGGCTACACCTTC. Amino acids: CASRSTGVGYGYTF.

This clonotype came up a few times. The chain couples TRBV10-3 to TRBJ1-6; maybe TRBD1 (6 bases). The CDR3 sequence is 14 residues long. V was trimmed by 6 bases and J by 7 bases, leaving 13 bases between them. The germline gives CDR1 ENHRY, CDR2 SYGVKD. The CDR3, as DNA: TGTGCCATCAGCCCAGTAGGACAGAATTCACCCCTCCACTTT. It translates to CAISPVGQNSPLHF.

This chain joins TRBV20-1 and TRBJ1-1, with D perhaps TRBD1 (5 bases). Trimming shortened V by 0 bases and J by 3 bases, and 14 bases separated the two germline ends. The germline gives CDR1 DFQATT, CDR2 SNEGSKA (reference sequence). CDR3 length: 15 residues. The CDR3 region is CSARDRRDLYTEAFF. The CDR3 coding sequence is TGCAGTGCTAGAGATCGCAGGGACCTGTACACTGAAGCTTTCTTT.

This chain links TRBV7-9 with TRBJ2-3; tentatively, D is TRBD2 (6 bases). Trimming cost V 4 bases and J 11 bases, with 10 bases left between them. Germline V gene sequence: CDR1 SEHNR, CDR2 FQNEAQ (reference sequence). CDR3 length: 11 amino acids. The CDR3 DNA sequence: TGTGCCAGCAGCTCCATGGGGGGGCAGTATTTT. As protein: CASSSMGGQYF.

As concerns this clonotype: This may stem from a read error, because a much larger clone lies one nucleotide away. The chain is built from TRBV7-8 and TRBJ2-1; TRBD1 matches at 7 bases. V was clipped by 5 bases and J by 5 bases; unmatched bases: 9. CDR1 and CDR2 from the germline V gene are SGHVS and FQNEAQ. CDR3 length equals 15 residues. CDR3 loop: CASSRQGRTDNEQFF. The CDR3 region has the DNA TGTGCCAGCAGCCGACAGGGACGGACAGACAATGAGCAGTTCTTC. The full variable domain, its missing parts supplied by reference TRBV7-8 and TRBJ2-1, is GAGVSQSPRYKVAKRGQDVALRCDPISGHVSLFWYQQALGQGPEFLTYFQNEAQLDKSGLPSDRFFAERPEGSVSTLKIQRTQQEDSAVYLCASSRQGRTDNEQFFGPGTRLTVL.

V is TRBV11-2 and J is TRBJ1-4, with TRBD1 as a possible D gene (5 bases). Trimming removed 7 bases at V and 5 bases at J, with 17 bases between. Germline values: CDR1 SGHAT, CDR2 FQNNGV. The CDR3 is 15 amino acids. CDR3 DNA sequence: TGTGCCAGCACCCTTATCACCCGGGGGAATGAAAAACTGTTTTTT. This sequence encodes CASTLITRGNEKLFF. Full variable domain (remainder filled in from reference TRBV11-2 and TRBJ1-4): EAGVAQSPRYKIIEKRQSVAFWCNPISGHATLYWYQQILGQGPKLLIQFQNNGVVDDSQLPKDRFSAERLKGVDSTLKIQPAKLEDSAVYLCASTLITRGNEKLFFGSGTQLSVL.

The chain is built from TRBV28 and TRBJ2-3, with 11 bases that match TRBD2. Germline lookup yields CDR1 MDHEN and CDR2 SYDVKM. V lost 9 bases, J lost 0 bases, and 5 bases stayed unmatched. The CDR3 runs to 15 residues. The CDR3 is CASCSGGASTDTQYF. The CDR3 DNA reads TGTGCCAGTTGTAGCGGGGGGGCGAGCACAGATACGCAGTATTTT.

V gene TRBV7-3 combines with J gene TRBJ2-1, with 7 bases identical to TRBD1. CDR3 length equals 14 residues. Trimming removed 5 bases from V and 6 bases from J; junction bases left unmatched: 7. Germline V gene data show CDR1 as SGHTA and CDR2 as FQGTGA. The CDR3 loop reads CASSPQTGSNEQFF. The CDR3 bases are TGTGCCAGCAGCCCTCAGACAGGGTCCAATGAGCAGTTCTTC.